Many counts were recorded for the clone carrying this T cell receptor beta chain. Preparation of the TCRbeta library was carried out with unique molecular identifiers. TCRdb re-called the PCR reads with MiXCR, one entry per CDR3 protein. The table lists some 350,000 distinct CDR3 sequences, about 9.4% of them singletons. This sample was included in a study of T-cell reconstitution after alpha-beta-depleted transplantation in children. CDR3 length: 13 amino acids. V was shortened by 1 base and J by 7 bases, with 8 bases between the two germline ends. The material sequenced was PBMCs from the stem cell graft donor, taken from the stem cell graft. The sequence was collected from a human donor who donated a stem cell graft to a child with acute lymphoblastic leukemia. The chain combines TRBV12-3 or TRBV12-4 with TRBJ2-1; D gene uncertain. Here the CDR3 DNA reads TGTGCCAGCAGTTTAGAGTCGCAAAATGAGCAGTTCTTC. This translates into CASSLESQNEQFF.